A single sample gave rise to the 30 T cell receptor beta chains below, sequenced in a study of shared clonotypes between healthy human individuals. This table comes from immunoSEQ multiplex PCR, and its TCRdb copy is limited to in-frame clones, with some not included. The table lists 2 million to 2.5 million clones, 95% of them singletons, with around 0.13% in the top ten. The sample taken for sequencing was naive CD4+ T cells sorted from blood. Documented subset: CD45RA+ positively selected. All receptors come from a man aged 18-30 years in good health.

The V call is TRBV10-3, the J call TRBJ2-3; TRBD1 aligns across 7 bases. V lost 6 bases to trimming and J lost 0 bases; unmatched junction nucleotides: 6. Germline V gives CDR1 ENHRY, CDR2 SYGVKD. CDR3 size: 15 residues. The CDR3 here is CAISTDRISTDTQYF. The CDR3 nucleotides are TGTGCCATCAGCACGGACAGGATAAGCACAGATACGCAGTATTTT.

This clone was seen more than once but under ten times. V usage is TRBV5-3 and J usage is TRBJ1-3; 8 nucleotides align to TRBD1. TRBV5-3 is recorded as an ORF, its role being uncertain. Trimming cost V 4 bases and J 0 bases; bases outside gene matches: 15. The CDR3 totals 19 residues. CDR3 in DNA: TGTGCCAGAAGCGCCGGGACAGGTTCATATCCTTACTCTGGAAACACCATATATTTT. The encoded protein is CARSAGTGSYPYSGNTIYF.

The gene calls are TRBV28 and TRBJ1-5; D uncertain. V dropped 2 bases and J dropped 7 bases, with 9 bases sitting between them. Germline V gene data show CDR1 as MDHEN and CDR2 as SYDVKM. CDR3 size: 13 residues. The CDR3 coding sequence is TGTGCCAGCAGTTTAGCGGGAAGGCAGCCCCAGCATTTT. Protein: CASSLAGRQPQHF.

This chain links TRBV30 with TRBJ2-1, with a possible D match to TRBD2 (7 bases). The V gene lost 4 bases and the J gene lost 0 bases, with 16 bases spanning the gap. Germline CDR1 is GTSNPN and CDR2 is SVGIG (reference sequence). The CDR3 runs to 16 residues. CDR3 amino acids: CAWKPRGGSSYNEQFF. The CDR3 region has the DNA TGTGCCTGGAAGCCGAGGGGGGGCAGCTCCTACAATGAGCAGTTCTTC.

With respect to this clone: The same CDR3 also results from other DNA sequences found in this sample. The V gene is TRBV5-6, the J gene TRBJ2-3, with D perhaps matching TRBD1 (5 bases). The V gene lost 3 bases and the J gene lost 1 base, with 6 bases spanning the gap. Germline values: CDR1 SGHDT, CDR2 YYEEEE. This CDR3 spans 13 amino acids. Here the CDR3 DNA reads TGTGCCAGCAGCTCGACAGGCACAGATACGCAGTATTTT. It encodes CASSSTGTDTQYF. Using reference TRBV5-6 and TRBJ2-3 for the parts outside the CDR3, the full variable domain is DAGVTQSPTHLIKTRGQQVTLRCSPKSGHDTVSWYQQALGQGPQFIFQYYEEEERQRGNFPDRFSGHQFPNYSSELNVNALLLGDSALYLCASSSTGTDTQYFGPGTRLTVL.

The genes are TRBV6-6 and TRBJ1-6; D gene uncertain. Trimming removed 8 bases from V and 7 bases from J, with 12 bases in between. In germline, CDR1 is MNHNY, CDR2 SVGAGI (reference sequence). The CDR3 runs to 13 residues. Here the CDR3 DNA reads TGTGCCAGCGGATGGGATTCGAATTCACCCCTCCACTTT. This gives the protein CASGWDSNSPLHF.

Of note for this clone: This specimen includes other DNA sequences encoding the same CDR3. The V and J genes are TRBV6-5 and TRBJ2-7; TRBD1 might be the D (6 bases). V lost 5 bases to trimming and J lost 2 bases, with 10 bases between them. Germline values: CDR1 MNHEY, CDR2 SVGAGI. The CDR3 is made up of 13 amino acids. CDR3 nucleotides: TGTGCCAGCAGTAGACAGGTGACCTACGAGCAGTACTTC. It is translated as CASSRQVTYEQYF.

The chain uses TRBV25-1 and TRBJ1-5, with TRBD1 as a possible D gene (6 bases). The length of the CDR3 is 15 residues. Trimming took 11 bases from V and 0 from J, leaving 17 bases between them. Germline CDR1 and CDR2: MGHDK and SYGVNS. For the CDR3, the DNA is TGTGCCGCGTCAAACAGGGAGCGTAGCAATCAGCCCCAGCATTTT. Its protein is CAASNRERSNQPQHF.

The chain employs TRBV25-1 and TRBJ1-1; D is perhaps TRBD1 (5 bases). The V end lost 5 bases, the J end lost 11 bases, and 15 bases lay between the germline ends. This CDR3 has 12 residues. Germline V gene sequence: CDR1 MGHDK, CDR2 SYGVNS. This chain's CDR3 is CASSTGPLDAFF. The CDR3 bases are TGTGCCAGCAGTACGGGGCCTCTCGACGCTTTCTTT.

The chain links TRBV6-1 to TRBJ2-7; D tentatively fits TRBD1 or TRBD2 (5 bases each). Germline assignment: CDR1 MNHNS and CDR2 SASEGT. V was shortened by 9 bases and J by 1 base, with 16 bases between the two germline ends. The CDR3 has 14 amino acids. The CDR3 DNA reads as TGTGCCAGTAGCTCCCGGGACGGATCCTACGAGCAGTACTTC. Its translation: CASSSRDGSYEQYF.

This clone was recorded once. The J gene is TRBJ2-1, the V gene TRBV5-6; 10 bases align to TRBD1. The length of the CDR3 is 14 residues. From germline, CDR1 is SGHDT and CDR2 YYEEEE. Unmatched junction bases numbered 4, after V lost 5 bases and J lost 5 bases. The CDR3 DNA reads TGTGCCAGCAGAGACAGGGGGCAGAACAATGAGCAGTTCTTC. Protein product: CASRDRGQNNEQFF.

This clone has a single count. J is TRBJ1-5 and V is TRBV19, with D maybe TRBD1 (5 bases). This CDR3 has 16 residues. Trimming took 7 bases from V and 5 from J, leaving 21 bases between them. From germline, CDR1 is LNHDA and CDR2 SQIVND (reference sequence). The CDR3 coding sequence is TGTGCCAGTAAACGGGTATCGGGAGACAGCGATCAGCCCCAGCATTTT. Its translation: CASKRVSGDSDQPQHF.

The chain combines TRBV18 with TRBJ2-3; D unclear. V was clipped by 1 base and J by 4 bases, with 3 bases between them. Looked up from germline, CDR1 is KGHSH and CDR2 is LQKENI. The CDR3 length is 12 residues. Here the CDR3 reads CASSPQSDTQYF. The CDR3 DNA sequence: TGTGCCAGCTCACCACAGTCAGATACGCAGTATTTT.

This chain uses TRBV5-4 with TRBJ2-3, with TRBD1 matching over 8 bases. V lost 4 bases, J lost 1 base, and 5 bases stayed unmatched. Germline V gene sequence: CDR1 SGHNT, CDR2 YYREEE (reference sequence). This CDR3 has 15 residues. The CDR3 nucleotides read TGTGCCAGCAGCCATACAGGGGGTGGCACAGATACGCAGTATTTT. Encoded protein: CASSHTGGGTDTQYF.

This clone was observed a single time. V usage is TRBV19 and J usage is TRBJ2-5, with D unresolved. The CDR3 spans 10 residues. The V end was cut by 6 bases, the J end by 5 bases, with 4 bases between. Germline CDR1 and CDR2: LNHDA and SQIVND (reference sequence). The CDR3 is CASSWETQYF. In DNA, the CDR3 is TGTGCCAGTAGCTGGGAGACCCAGTACTTC.

The genes are TRBV18 and TRBJ1-1; 7 bases match TRBD1. This CDR3 has 13 residues. With V trimmed by 8 bases and J by 0 bases, 3 bases remained unmatched. CDR1 and CDR2 (germline): KGHSH, LQKENI. Here the CDR3 DNA reads TGTGCCAGCGCCGGGACAGTGAACACTGAAGCTTTCTTT. Amino acid sequence: CASAGTVNTEAFF.

V gene TRBV5-1 combines with J gene TRBJ2-5; TRBD1 matches 12 bases. J gave up 4 bases and V 0 bases, and 4 bases lay outside the gene matches. Germline CDR1 is SGHRS and CDR2 is YFSETQ. This CDR3 spans 16 amino acids. CDR3 amino acids: CASSLAGTGGLETQYF. The CDR3 bases are TGCGCCAGCAGCTTGGCCGGGACAGGGGGCTTAGAGACCCAGTACTTC.

A note on this clone: Additional DNA sequences in this sample encode the identical CDR3. The V call is TRBV10-3, the J call TRBJ2-3; D unresolved. Deletions cut 7 bases from V and 3 bases from J, with 5 bases between. Germline V gene sequence: CDR1 ENHRY, CDR2 SYGVKD. This CDR3 region has 11 residues. The CDR3 DNA reads TGTGCCATCAAGGATACAGATACGCAGTATTTT. Translating gives CAIKDTDTQYF.

The V and J genes are TRBV5-1 and TRBJ2-1; TRBD2 matches 7 bases. Unmatched junction bases numbered 3, after V lost 0 bases and J lost 9 bases. Germline lookup yields CDR1 SGHRS and CDR2 YFSETQ. This CDR3 is 13 amino acids long. Here the CDR3 DNA reads TGCGCCAGCAGCTTGGAACTAGCGACTGAGCAGTTCTTC. Its protein is CASSLELATEQFF.

This sequence joins TRBV5-1 and TRBJ1-2; TRBD1 might be the D (5 bases). Between the trimmed V and J ends, which lost 0 bases and 4 bases, there was a span of 13 bases. This CDR3 is built from 15 residues. The germline V gene encodes CDR1 SGHRS and CDR2 YFSETQ. This chain's CDR3 is CASSLAGERAYGYTF. CDR3 bases: TGCGCCAGCAGCTTGGCGGGGGAGCGGGCCTATGGCTACACCTTC.

This clone was seen more than once but under ten times. This chain uses TRBV27 with TRBJ1-6; TRBD1 aligns across 7 bases. The CDR3 loop spans 15 amino acids. CDR1 and CDR2 from the germline V gene are MNHEY and SMNVEV (reference sequence). Germline trimming cut 10 bases from V and 7 bases from J; bases unmatched to any gene: 13. The chain's CDR3 is CATGSLTGYNSPLHF. DNA for the CDR3: TGTGCCACCGGGTCCCTGACAGGGTACAATTCACCCCTCCACTTT.

V and J are TRBV30 and TRBJ2-7; TRBD1 aligns across 8 bases. Germline V CDR1 and CDR2: GTSNPN, SVGIG (reference sequence). V lost 6 bases, J lost 3 bases, and 7 bases stayed unmatched. This CDR3 has 13 residues. The CDR3 nucleotides read TGTGCCTGTAGACAGGGGTTGGACTACGAGCAGTACTTC. Its protein is CACRQGLDYEQYF.

About this clone itself: At one of its ends the junction is not consistent with the germline gene, which may arise from a read error. This chain uses TRBV5-8 with TRBJ2-2; 7 bases line up with TRBD2. Looked up from germline, CDR1 is SGHTS and CDR2 is YDEGEE. The CDR3 sequence is 17 residues long. CDR3 in amino acids: CASTLASGNPWTGELFF. CDR3 nucleotides: TGTGCCAGCACCTTGGCTAGCGGAAATCCATGGACCGGGGAGCTGTTTTTT. The variable domain in full, completed from reference TRBV5-8 and TRBJ2-2, reads EAGVTQSPTHLIKTRGQQATLRCSPISGHTSVYWYQQALGLGLQFLLWYDEGEERNRGNFPPRFSGRQFPNYSSELNVNALELEDSALYLCASTLASGNPWTGELFFGEGSRLTVL.

This chain joins TRBV5-4 and TRBJ2-1, with 8 nucleotides matching TRBD2. CDR3 length: 16 residues. The trim removed 1 base at V and 6 bases at J, leaving 9 bases unmatched. Germline lookup yields CDR1 SGHNT and CDR2 YYREEE (reference sequence). In DNA form, the CDR3 reads TGTGCCAGCAGCTTGTCACGGGGGGGGAACCGCAATGAGCAGTTCTTC. Protein sequence: CASSLSRGGNRNEQFF.

Points on this clone: The sample carries other DNA sequences with the same CDR3. J is TRBJ1-4 and V is TRBV5-6; D gene uncertain. CDR1 is SGHDT, CDR2 YYEEEE, per germline. Trimming left V 2 bases short and J 0 bases short, with 5 bases between. The CDR3 runs 14 residues. The DNA of the CDR3 is TGTGCCAGCAGCTTCCGGGCAACTAATGAAAAACTGTTTTTT. This encodes CASSFRATNEKLFF.

This clone was observed once. In nucleotides, the CDR3 is TGTGCCAGCAGCCTCAGCGGCTGGACCGGGGAGCTGTTTTTT. Translation: CASSLSGWTGELFF. The chain recombines TRBV7-2 with TRBJ2-2; D might be TRBD2 (5 bases). V shed 5 bases and J shed 5 bases, with 12 bases lying between them. CDR3 size: 14 residues. Germline V lookup: CDR1 SGHTA, CDR2 FQGNSA.

J is TRBJ2-5 and V is TRBV5-1; tentatively, D is TRBD1 or TRBD2 (5 bases each). This CDR3 is built from 16 residues. The germline V gene encodes CDR1 SGHRS and CDR2 YFSETQ. Trimming stripped 0 bases from V and 1 base from J, with 13 bases between. The CDR3 coding sequence is TGCGCCAGCAGCTTGGCCCCGGGACGCGGCCAAGAGACCCAGTACTTC. It is translated as CASSLAPGRGQETQYF.

CDR3 nucleotide sequence: TGTGCCATCATGGAGCCAGGGCACTCGCAAGAGACCCAGTACTTC. This codes for CAIMEPGHSQETQYF. The V call is TRBV10-3, the J call TRBJ2-5; TRBD1 is a possible D gene (5 bases). CDR3 length equals 15 residues. Looked up from germline, CDR1 is ENHRY and CDR2 is SYGVKD. With 7 bases removed from V and 2 bases from J, the gap between germline ends came to 17 bases.

A single count supports this clone. CDR3 region: CSVSGSVVVETQYF. CDR3 DNA: TGCAGCGTTTCAGGGTCGGTGGTAGTAGAGACCCAGTACTTC. V and J are TRBV29-1 and TRBJ2-5; perhaps TRBD1 as D (5 bases). CDR3 size: 14 residues. Germline V lookup: CDR1 SQVTM, CDR2 ANQGSEA. V was clipped by 5 bases and J by 4 bases, with 17 bases between them.

This chain connects TRBV18 to TRBJ2-7; D call uncertain. V was pared by 4 bases and J by 3 bases, with 7 bases between. CDR1 and CDR2 (germline): KGHSH, LQKENI. The CDR3 contains 12 residues. For the CDR3, the DNA is TGTGCCAGCTCACTCACAGACTACGAGCAGTACTTC. Protein sequence: CASSLTDYEQYF.